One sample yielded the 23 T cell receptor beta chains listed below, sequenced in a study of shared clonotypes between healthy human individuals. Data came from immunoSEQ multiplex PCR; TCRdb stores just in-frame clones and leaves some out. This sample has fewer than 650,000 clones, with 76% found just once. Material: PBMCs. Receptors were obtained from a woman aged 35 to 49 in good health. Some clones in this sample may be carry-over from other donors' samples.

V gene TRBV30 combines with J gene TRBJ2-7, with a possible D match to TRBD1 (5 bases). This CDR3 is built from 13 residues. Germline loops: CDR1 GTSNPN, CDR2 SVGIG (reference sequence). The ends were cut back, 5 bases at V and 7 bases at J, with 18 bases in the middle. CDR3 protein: CAWELQMGREQYF. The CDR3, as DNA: TGTGCCTGGGAGCTTCAGATGGGGCGAGAGCAGTACTTC.

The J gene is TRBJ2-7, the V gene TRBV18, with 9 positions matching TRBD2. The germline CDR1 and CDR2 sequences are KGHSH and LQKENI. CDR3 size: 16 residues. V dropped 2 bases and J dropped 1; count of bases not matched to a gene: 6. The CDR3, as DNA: TGTGCCAGCTCACCATGGACTAGCGACTCTTCCTACGAGCAGTACTTC. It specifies CASSPWTSDSSYEQYF.

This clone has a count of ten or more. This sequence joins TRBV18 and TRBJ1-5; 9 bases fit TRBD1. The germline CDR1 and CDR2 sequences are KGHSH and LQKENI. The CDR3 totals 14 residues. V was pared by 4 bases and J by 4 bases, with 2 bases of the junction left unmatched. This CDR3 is CASSRGTGNQPQHF. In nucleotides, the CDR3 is TGTGCCAGCTCACGAGGGACAGGGAATCAGCCCCAGCATTTT.

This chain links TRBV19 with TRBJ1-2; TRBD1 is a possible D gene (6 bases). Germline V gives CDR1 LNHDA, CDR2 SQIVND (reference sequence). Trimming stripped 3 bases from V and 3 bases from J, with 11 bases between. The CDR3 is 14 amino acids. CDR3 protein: CASSIRDTYYGYTF. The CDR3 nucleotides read TGTGCCAGTAGTATCCGGGACACCTACTATGGCTACACCTTC.

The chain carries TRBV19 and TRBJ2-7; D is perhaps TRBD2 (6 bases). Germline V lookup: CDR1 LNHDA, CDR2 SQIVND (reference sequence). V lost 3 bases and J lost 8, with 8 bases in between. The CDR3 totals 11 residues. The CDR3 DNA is TGTGCCAGTAGTATGGGGGGAAAGCAGTACTTC. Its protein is CASSMGGKQYF.

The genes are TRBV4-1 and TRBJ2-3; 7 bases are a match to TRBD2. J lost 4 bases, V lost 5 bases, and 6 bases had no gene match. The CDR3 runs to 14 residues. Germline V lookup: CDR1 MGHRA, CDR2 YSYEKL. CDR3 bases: TGCGCCAGCAGCTCCCATGGGGGGGCAGATACGCAGTATTTT. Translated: CASSSHGGADTQYF.

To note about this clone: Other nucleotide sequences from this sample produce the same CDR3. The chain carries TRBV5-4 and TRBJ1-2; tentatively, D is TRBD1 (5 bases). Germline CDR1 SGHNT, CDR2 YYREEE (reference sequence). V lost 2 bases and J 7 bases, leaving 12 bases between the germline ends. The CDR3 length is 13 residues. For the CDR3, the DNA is TGTGCCAGCAGCTTCGGGGGGAGGAGTGGCTACACCTTC. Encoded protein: CASSFGGRSGYTF.

CDR3 amino acids: CASSQVGSSYNEQFF. Written as DNA, the CDR3 is TGCGCCAGCAGCCAAGTTGGGAGCTCCTACAATGAGCAGTTCTTC. V is TRBV4-1 and J is TRBJ2-1; D is possibly TRBD2 (5 bases). Germline V gene sequence: CDR1 MGHRA, CDR2 YSYEKL. This CDR3 region has 15 residues. The germline V and J ends were trimmed by 1 base and 0 bases, with 7 bases remaining between them.

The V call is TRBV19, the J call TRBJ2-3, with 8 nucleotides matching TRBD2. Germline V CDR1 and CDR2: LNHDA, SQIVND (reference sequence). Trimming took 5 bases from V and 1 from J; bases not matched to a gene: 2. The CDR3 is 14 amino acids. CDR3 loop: CASSGAGGTDTQYF. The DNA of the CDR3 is TGTGCCAGTAGTGGAGCGGGAGGCACAGATACGCAGTATTTT.

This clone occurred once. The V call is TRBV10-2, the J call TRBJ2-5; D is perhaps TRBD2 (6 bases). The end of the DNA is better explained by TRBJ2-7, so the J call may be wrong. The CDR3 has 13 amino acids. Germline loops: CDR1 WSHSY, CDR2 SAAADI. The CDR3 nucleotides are TGCGCCAGCAGTGAGTCGTGGGGGGTCGAGCAGTACTTC. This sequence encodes CASSESWGVEQYF.

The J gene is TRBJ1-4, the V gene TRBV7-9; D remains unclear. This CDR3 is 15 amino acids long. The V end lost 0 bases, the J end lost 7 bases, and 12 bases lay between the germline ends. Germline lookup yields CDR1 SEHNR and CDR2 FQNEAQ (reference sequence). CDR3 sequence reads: CASSLATGSGEKLFF. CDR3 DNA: TGTGCCAGCAGCTTAGCCACTGGGTCGGGTGAAAAACTGTTTTTT.

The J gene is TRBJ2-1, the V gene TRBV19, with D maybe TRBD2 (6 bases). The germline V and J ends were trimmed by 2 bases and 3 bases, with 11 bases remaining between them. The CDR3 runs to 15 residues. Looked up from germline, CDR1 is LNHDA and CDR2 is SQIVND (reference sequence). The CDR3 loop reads CASSIMVSGYNEQFF. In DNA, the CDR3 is TGTGCCAGTAGTATAATGGTTAGCGGCTACAATGAGCAGTTCTTC.

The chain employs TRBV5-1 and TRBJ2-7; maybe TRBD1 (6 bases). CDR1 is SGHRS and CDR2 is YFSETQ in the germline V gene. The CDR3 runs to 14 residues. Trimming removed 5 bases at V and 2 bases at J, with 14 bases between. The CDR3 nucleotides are TGCGCCAGCAGTTCGGACAGTTATACCTACGAGCAGTACTTC. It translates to CASSSDSYTYEQYF.

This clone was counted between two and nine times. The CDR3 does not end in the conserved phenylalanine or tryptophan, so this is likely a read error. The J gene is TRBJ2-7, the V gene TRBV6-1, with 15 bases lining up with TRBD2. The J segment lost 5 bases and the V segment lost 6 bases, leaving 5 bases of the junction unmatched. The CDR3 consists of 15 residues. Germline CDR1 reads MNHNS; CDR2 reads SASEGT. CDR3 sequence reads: CASSGLAGGPHEQYS. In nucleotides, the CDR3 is TGTGCCAGCAGCGGACTAGCGGGAGGGCCCCACGAGCAGTACTCC.

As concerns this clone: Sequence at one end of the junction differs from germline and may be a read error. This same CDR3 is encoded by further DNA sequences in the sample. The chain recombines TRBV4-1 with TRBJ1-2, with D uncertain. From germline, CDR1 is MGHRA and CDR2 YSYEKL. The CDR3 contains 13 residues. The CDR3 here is CASSQDSPTGYTF. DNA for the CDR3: TGCGCCAGCAGCCAAGATTCCCCGACTGGCTACACATTT.

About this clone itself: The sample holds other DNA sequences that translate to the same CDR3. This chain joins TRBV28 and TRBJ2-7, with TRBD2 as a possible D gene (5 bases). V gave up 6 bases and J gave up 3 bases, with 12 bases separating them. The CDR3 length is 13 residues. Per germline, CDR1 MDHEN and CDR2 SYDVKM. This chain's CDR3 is CASSRGRSYEQYF. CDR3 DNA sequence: TGTGCCAGCAGCCGGGGTCGAAGCTACGAGCAGTACTTC.

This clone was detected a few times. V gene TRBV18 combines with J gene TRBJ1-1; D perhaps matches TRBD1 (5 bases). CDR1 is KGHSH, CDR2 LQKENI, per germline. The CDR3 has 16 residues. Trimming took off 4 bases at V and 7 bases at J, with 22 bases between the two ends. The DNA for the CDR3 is TGTGCCAGCTCACTCCGGGAGCCCGGCGGGGGGGATGAAGCTTTCTTT. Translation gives CASSLREPGGGDEAFF. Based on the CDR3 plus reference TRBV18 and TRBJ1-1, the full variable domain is NAGVMQNPRHLVRRRGQEARLRCSPMKGHSHVYWYRQLPEEGLKFMVYLQKENIIDESGMPKERFSAEFPKEGPSILRIQQVVRGDSAAYFCASSLREPGGGDEAFFGQGTRLTVV.

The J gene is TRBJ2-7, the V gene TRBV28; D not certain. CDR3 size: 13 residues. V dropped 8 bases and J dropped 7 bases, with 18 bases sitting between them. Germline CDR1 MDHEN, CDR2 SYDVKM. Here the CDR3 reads CASLVPNEGEQYF. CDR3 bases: TGTGCCAGCTTGGTCCCGAACGAAGGGGAGCAGTACTTC.

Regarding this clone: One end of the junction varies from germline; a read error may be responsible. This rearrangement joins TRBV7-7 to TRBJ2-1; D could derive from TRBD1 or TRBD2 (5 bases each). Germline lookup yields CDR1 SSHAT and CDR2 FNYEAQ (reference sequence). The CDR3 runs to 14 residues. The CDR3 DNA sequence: TGTGCTAGCAGCCCGGGACCAGACAACAATGAGCAGTTCTTC. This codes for CASSPGPDNNEQFF.

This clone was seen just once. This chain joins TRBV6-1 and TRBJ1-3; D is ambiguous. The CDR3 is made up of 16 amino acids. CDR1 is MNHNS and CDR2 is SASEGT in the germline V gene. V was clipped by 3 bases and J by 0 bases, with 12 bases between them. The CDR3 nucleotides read TGTGCCAGCAGTGATGTACACATATCCTCTGGAAACACCATATATTTT. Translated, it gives CASSDVHISSGNTIYF.

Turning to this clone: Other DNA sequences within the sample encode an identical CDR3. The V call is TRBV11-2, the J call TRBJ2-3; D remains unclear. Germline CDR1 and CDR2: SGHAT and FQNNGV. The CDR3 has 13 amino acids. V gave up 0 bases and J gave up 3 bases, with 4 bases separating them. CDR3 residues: CASSLERTDTQYF. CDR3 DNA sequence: TGTGCCAGCAGCTTAGAGAGGACAGATACGCAGTATTTT. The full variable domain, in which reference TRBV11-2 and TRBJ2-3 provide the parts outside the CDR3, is EAGVAQSPRYKIIEKRQSVAFWCNPISGHATLYWYQQILGQGPKLLIQFQNNGVVDDSQLPKDRFSAERLKGVDSTLKIQPAKLEDSAVYLCASSLERTDTQYFGPGTRLTVL.

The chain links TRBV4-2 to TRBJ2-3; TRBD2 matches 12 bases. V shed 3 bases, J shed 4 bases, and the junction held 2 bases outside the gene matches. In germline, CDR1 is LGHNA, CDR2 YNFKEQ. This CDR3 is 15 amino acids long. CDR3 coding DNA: TGTGCCAGCAGCCAGACTAGCGGGAGCCCAGATACGCAGTATTTT. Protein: CASSQTSGSPDTQYF.

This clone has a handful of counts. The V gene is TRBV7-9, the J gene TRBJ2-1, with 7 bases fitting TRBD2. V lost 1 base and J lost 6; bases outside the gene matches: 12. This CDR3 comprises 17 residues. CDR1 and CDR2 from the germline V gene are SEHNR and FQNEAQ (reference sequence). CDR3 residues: CASSLVLGGSRRNEQFF. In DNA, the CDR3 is TGTGCCAGCAGCTTAGTCCTTGGCGGGAGTAGGCGCAATGAGCAGTTCTTC.